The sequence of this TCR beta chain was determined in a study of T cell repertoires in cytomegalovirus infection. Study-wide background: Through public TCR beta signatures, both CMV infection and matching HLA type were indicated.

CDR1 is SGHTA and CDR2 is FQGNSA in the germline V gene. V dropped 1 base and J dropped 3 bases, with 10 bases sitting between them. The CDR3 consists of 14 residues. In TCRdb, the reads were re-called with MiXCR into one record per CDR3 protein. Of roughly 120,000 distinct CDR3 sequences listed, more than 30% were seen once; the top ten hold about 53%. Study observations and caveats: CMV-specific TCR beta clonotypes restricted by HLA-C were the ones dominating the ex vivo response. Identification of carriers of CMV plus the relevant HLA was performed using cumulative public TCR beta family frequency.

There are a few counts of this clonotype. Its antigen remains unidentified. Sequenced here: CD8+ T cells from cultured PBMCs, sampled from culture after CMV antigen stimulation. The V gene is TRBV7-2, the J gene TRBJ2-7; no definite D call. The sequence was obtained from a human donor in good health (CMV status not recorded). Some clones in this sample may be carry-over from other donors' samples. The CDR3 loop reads CASSLGGISYEQYF. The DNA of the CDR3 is TGTGCCAGCAGCTTAGGGGGAATTAGCTACGAGCAGTACTTC.